These 15 T cell receptor beta chains came from one sample sequenced in a study of shared clonotypes between healthy human individuals. Only in-frame clones appear in the TCRdb table, and some are missing; sequencing was by immunoSEQ multiplex PCR. The data contain millions of clones, about 92% of them singletons. The sample comprised naive CD4+ T cells sorted from blood. Subset here: CD45RA+ positively selected. The source is a man in his late teens or twenties in good health.

The J gene is TRBJ1-2, the V gene TRBV30; the match to TRBD1 covers 7 bases. V lost 1 base to trimming and J lost 5 bases; unmatched junction nucleotides: 7. The CDR3 is made up of 14 amino acids. CDR1 is GTSNPN and CDR2 is SVGIG in the germline V gene (reference sequence). CDR3 sequence: CAWSATGRGYGYTF. In nucleotides, the CDR3 is TGTGCCTGGAGTGCGACAGGGAGGGGATATGGCTACACCTTC.

V and J are TRBV11-3 and TRBJ2-1, with 8 bases fitting TRBD2. Germline CDR1 and CDR2: SGHNT and YENEEA. CDR3 length equals 16 residues. V gave up 1 base and J gave up 8 bases; unmatched junction bases: 10. CDR3 in DNA: TGTGCCAGCAGCTTAGGTTGGACTAGCTCAGCCGATGAGCAGTTCTTC. Translated: CASSLGWTSSADEQFF. Full variable domain (missing parts from reference TRBV11-3 and TRBJ2-1): EAGVVQSPRYKIIEKKQPVAFWCNPISGHNTLYWYLQNLGQGPELLIRYENEEAVDDSQLPKDRFSAERLKGVDSTLKIQPAELGDSAVYLCASSLGWTSSADEQFFGPGTRLTVL.

The chain combines TRBV30 with TRBJ1-3; D is unresolved. The CDR3 loop spans 14 amino acids. The V gene's germline CDR1 is GTSNPN and CDR2 SVGIG (reference sequence). Trimming shortened V by 1 base and J by 0 bases, and 7 bases separated the two germline ends. CDR3 protein: CAWSDLSSGNTIYF. The DNA for the CDR3 is TGTGCCTGGAGTGACTTGAGCTCTGGAAACACCATATATTTT. Filled out from reference TRBV30 and TRBJ1-3, the complete variable domain reads SQTIHQWPATLVQPVGSPLSLECTVEGTSNPNLYWYRQAAGRGLQLLFYSVGIGQISSEVPQNLSASRPQDRQFILSSKKLLLSDSGFYLCAWSDLSSGNTIYFGEGSWLTVV.

This chain uses TRBV6-5 with TRBJ1-2; perhaps TRBD1 as D (5 bases). Per the germline V gene, CDR1 is MNHEY and CDR2 is SVGAGI. Trimming took 2 bases from V and 6 from J, leaving 10 bases between them. The CDR3 is 13 residues long. This chain's CDR3 is CASSYRDGDGYTF. In DNA form, the CDR3 reads TGTGCCAGCAGTTACCGGGACGGGGATGGCTACACCTTC.

The V and J genes are TRBV29-1 and TRBJ2-1; unclear D gene. Germline V gene data show CDR1 as SQVTM and CDR2 as ANQGSEA. Trimming cost V 7 bases and J 7 bases, with 17 bases left between them. This CDR3 region has 13 residues. The CDR3 coding sequence is TGCAGCGCGCAGAAGACACTGGTGAATGAGCAGTTCTTC. It encodes CSAQKTLVNEQFF.

The chain carries TRBV5-1 and TRBJ2-7; 7 nucleotides line up with TRBD1. V trimming: 7 bases; J trimming: 5 bases; junction bases outside the gene matches: 9. In germline, CDR1 is SGHRS, CDR2 YFSETQ. This CDR3 spans 13 amino acids. CDR3 loop: CASGTTGSHEQYF. The CDR3 bases are TGCGCCAGCGGGACGACAGGGAGCCACGAGCAGTACTTC.

The chain couples TRBV5-1 to TRBJ2-2, with a weak D call TRBD1 (5 bases). V gave up 3 bases and J gave up 3 bases, with 12 bases separating them. Germline assignment: CDR1 SGHRS and CDR2 YFSETQ. The length of the CDR3 is 15 residues. The CDR3 protein is CASSSQGFDTGELFF. DNA of the CDR3: TGCGCCAGCAGCTCCCAGGGTTTTGACACCGGGGAGCTGTTTTTT.

The rearrangement uses TRBV7-2 and TRBJ2-7; tentative D call: TRBD2 (6 bases). CDR1 and CDR2 (germline): SGHTA, FQGNSA. V lost 5 bases, J lost 4 bases, and 9 bases lay in between. This CDR3 is 12 amino acids long. CDR3 coding DNA: TGTGCCAGCAGCCGGGACTTTTACGAGCAGTACTTC. Its translation: CASSRDFYEQYF. Using reference TRBV7-2 and TRBJ2-7 for the parts outside the CDR3, the full variable domain is GAGVSQSPSNKVTEKGKDVELRCDPISGHTALYWYRQSLGQGLEFLIYFQGNSAPDKSGLPSDRFSAERTGGSVSTLTIQRTQQEDSAVYLCASSRDFYEQYFGPGTRLTVT.

The rearrangement joins TRBV11-2 to TRBJ2-3; 8 bases align to TRBD2. The ends lost 3 bases at V and 0 bases at J; junction bases unmatched: 2. Germline V gene data show CDR1 as SGHAT and CDR2 as FQNNGV. The CDR3 runs 15 residues. The CDR3 DNA reads TGTGCCAGCAGCTTCAAGCGGGGGAGCACAGATACGCAGTATTTT. Its translation: CASSFKRGSTDTQYF. Combining the CDR3 with reference TRBV11-2 and TRBJ2-3 gives the whole variable domain EAGVAQSPRYKIIEKRQSVAFWCNPISGHATLYWYQQILGQGPKLLIQFQNNGVVDDSQLPKDRFSAERLKGVDSTLKIQPAKLEDSAVYLCASSFKRGSTDTQYFGPGTRLTVL.

J is TRBJ2-7 and V is TRBV7-8, with D perhaps matching TRBD2 (6 bases). CDR1 is SGHVS, CDR2 FQNEAQ, per germline. Trimming stripped 6 bases from V and 0 bases from J, with 21 bases between. This CDR3 is built from 17 residues. This CDR3 reads CASRKSQRDSSSYEQYF. The CDR3 nucleotides are TGTGCCAGCAGGAAGTCACAACGGGACTCGAGCTCCTACGAGCAGTACTTC.

This clone has only a few counts. V usage is TRBV27 and J usage is TRBJ1-5; TRBD1 agrees at 7 bases. CDR3 length: 15 amino acids. V lost 5 bases, J lost 0 bases, and 4 bases stayed unmatched. CDR1 and CDR2 from the germline V gene are MNHEY and SMNVEV (reference sequence). The CDR3 DNA follows: TGTGCCAGCAGTAGGGACAGATATAGCAATCAGCCCCAGCATTTT. As protein: CASSRDRYSNQPQHF.

The J gene is TRBJ2-1, the V gene TRBV7-3; TRBD2 aligns across 8 bases. Germline lookup yields CDR1 SGHTA and CDR2 FQGTGA. V lost 5 bases to trimming and J lost 3 bases; unmatched junction nucleotides: 6. This CDR3 spans 15 amino acids. The CDR3: CASSPGGAGYNEQFF. The CDR3 DNA reads as TGTGCCAGCAGCCCCGGGGGGGCTGGCTACAATGAGCAGTTCTTC.

The gene calls are TRBV6-5 and TRBJ1-6, with 7 bases identical to TRBD1. V was pared by 6 bases and J by 7 bases, with 3 bases of the junction left unmatched. Germline CDR1 MNHEY, CDR2 SVGAGI. The CDR3 has 13 amino acids. CDR3 sequence (DNA): TGTGCCAGCAGCCCCAGGGGGAATTCACCCCTCCACTTT. Protein product: CASSPRGNSPLHF.

The sample holds one count of this clone. J is TRBJ1-5 and V is TRBV10-3, with D tentatively TRBD1 (5 bases). Germline assignment: CDR1 ENHRY and CDR2 SYGVKD. V lost 2 bases to trimming and J lost 3 bases, with 8 bases between them. The CDR3 runs to 14 residues. CDR3 DNA sequence: TGTGCCATCAGTGAGGCAGGGCACAATCAGCCCCAGCATTTT. This gives the protein CAISEAGHNQPQHF.

The rearrangement uses TRBV14 and TRBJ1-6, with D perhaps TRBD1 (6 bases). This CDR3 comprises 17 residues. Germline V lookup: CDR1 SGHDN, CDR2 FVKESK. With 1 base removed from V and 0 bases from J, the gap between germline ends came to 10 bases. The CDR3: CASSQGQVSSYNSPLHF. The CDR3 DNA sequence: TGTGCCAGCAGCCAAGGACAGGTGAGCTCCTATAATTCACCCCTCCACTTT.